This T cell receptor (beta chain) derives from a study of T cell repertoires in cytomegalovirus infection. Study as a whole: Used in the study were CMV epitopes, some recently identified and HLA-C-restricted, others well-studied and HLA-B-restricted.

This clonotype has at least ten counts. Its specificity is not known. General study findings and limits: Of the TCR beta families, the public ones yielded a cumulative frequency that identified carriers of CMV plus the relevant HLA.

Trimming shortened V by 0 bases and J by 10 bases, and 10 bases separated the two germline ends. The CDR3 has 13 amino acids. Per germline, CDR1 SGHNT and CDR2 YENEEA. Using its own MiXCR run on the reads, TCRdb lists one record per CDR3 protein. The sample carries fewer than 900,000 distinct CDR3 sequences, 25% to 35% recorded once. This sequence was found in a human donor in good health (CMV status not recorded). Some clones in this sample may be carry-over from other donors' samples. This chain connects TRBV11-3 to TRBJ2-1; possible D gene TRBD2, 5 bases. The starting material was cultured CD8+ T cells from PBMCs, obtained from culture after CMV antigen stimulation. As DNA, the CDR3 is TGTGCCAGCAGCTTAGATGTGAGGGTAGAGCAGTTCTTC. Protein product: CASSLDVRVEQFF.